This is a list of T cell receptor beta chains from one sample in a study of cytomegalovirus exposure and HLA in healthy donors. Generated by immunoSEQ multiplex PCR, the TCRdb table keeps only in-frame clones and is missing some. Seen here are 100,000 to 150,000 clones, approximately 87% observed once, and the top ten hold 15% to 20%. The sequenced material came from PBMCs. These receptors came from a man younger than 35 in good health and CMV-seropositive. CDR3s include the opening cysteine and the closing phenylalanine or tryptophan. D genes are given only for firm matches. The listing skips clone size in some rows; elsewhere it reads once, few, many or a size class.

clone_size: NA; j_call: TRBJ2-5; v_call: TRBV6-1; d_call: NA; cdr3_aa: CASTRDSWGTQYF; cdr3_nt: TGTGCCAGCACCCGGGACTCCTGGGGGACCCAGTACTTC
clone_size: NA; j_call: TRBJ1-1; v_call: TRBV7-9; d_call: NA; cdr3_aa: CSSRAGGPTEAFF; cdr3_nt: TGTTCCAGCAGAGCCGGCGGTCCAACTGAAGCTTTCTTT
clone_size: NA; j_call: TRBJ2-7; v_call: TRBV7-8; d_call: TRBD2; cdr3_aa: CASRFTPGTNYEQYF; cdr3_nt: TGTGCCAGCAGATTCACCCCCGGGACTAACTACGAGCAGTACTTC
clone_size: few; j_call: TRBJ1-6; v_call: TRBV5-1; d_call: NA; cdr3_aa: CASSLGGSSYNSPLHF; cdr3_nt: TGCGCCAGCAGCTTGGGAGGGAGCTCCTATAATTCACCCCTCCACTTT
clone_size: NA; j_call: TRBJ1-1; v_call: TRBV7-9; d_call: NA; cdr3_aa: CASIPTGGAEAFF; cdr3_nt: TGTGCCAGCATCCCTACGGGGGGGGCTGAAGCTTTCTTT
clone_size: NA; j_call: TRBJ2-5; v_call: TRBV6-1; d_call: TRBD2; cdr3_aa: CASSEGLAEETQYF; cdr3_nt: TGTGCCAGCAGTGAAGGACTAGCCGAGGAGACCCAGTACTTC
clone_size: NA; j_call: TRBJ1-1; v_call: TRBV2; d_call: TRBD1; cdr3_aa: CASPKLGQGGTEAFF; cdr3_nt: TGTGCCAGCCCTAAATTAGGACAGGGTGGCACTGAAGCTTTCTTT
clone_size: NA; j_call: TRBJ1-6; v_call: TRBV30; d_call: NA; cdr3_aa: CAWSEQVGSPLHF; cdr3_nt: TGTGCCTGGAGTGAACAGGTTGGCTCACCCCTCCACTTT
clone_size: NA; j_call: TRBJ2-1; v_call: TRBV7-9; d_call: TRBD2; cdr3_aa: CASSFSTSGGFNEQFF; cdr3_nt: TGTGCCAGCAGCTTTTCGACTAGCGGGGGTTTTAATGAGCAGTTCTTC
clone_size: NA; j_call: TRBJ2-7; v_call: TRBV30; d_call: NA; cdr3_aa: CAWSSGASYEQYF; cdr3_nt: TGTGCCTGGAGCTCAGGGGCTTCCTACGAGCAGTACTTC
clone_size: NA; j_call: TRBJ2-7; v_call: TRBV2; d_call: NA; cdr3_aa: CASSGVPGLDYEQYF; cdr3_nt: TGTGCCAGCAGCGGGGTGCCGGGACTTGACTACGAGCAGTACTTC
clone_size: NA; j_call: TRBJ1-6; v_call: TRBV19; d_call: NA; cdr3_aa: CASSFSPAGNNSPLHF; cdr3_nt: TGTGCCAGTAGTTTCTCCCCGGCGGGTAATAATTCACCCCTCCACTTT
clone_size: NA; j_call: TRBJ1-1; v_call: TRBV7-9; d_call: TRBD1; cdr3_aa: CASSSLRGPETEAFF; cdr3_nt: TGTGCCAGCAGCTCCCTCAGGGGGCCGGAAACTGAAGCTTTCTTT
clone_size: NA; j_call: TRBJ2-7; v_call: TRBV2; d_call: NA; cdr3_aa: CASSVQGGPYEQYF; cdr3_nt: TGTGCCAGCAGTGTACAGGGGGGGCCCTACGAGCAGTACTTC
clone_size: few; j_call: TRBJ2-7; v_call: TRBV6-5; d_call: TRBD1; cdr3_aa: CASRPGQASYEQYF; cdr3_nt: TGTGCCAGCAGACCGGGACAGGCCTCCTACGAGCAGTACTTC
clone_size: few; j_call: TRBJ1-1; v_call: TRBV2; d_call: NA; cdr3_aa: CASSTDRTTEAFF; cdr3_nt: TGTGCCAGCAGTACCGACAGAACCACTGAAGCTTTCTTT
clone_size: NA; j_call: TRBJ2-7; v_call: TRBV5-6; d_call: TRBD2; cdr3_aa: CASSLRPGTIYEQYF; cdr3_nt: TGTGCCAGCAGCTTGAGGCCCGGGACTATTTACGAGCAGTACTTC
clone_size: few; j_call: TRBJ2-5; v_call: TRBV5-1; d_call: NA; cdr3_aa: CASSLVYAETQYF; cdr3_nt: TGCGCCAGCAGCTTGGTCTACGCAGAGACCCAGTACTTC
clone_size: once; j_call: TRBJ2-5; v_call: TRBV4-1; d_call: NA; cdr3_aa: CASSHPRGGRQETQYF; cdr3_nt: TGCGCCAGCAGCCACCCCAGGGGAGGGCGCCAAGAGACCCAGTACTTC
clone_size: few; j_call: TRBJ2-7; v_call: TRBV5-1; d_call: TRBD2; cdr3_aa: CASSLVGGEQYF; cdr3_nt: TGCGCCAGCAGCTTGGTGGGGGGGGAGCAGTACTTC
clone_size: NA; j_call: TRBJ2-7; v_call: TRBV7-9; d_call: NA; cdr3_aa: CASSLNYEQYF; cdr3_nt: TGTGCCAGCAGCTTGAACTACGAGCAGTACTTC
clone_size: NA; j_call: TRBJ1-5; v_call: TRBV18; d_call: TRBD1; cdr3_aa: CASSPGRGTNQPQHF; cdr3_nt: TGTGCCAGCTCACCGGGCAGGGGGACGAATCAGCCCCAGCATTTT
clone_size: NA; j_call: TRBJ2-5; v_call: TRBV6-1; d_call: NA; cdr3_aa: CAQGGYPGETQYF; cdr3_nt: TGTGCTCAGGGAGGCTACCCGGGAGAGACCCAGTACTTC
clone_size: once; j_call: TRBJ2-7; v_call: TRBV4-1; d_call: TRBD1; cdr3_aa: CASKLGQGAGEQYF; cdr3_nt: TGCGCCAGCAAGCTTGGGCAGGGGGCGGGGGAGCAGTACTTC
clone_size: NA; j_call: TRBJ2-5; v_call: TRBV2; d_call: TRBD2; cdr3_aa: CASSGISGGRGETQYF; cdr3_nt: TGTGCCAGCAGTGGGATCTCGGGGGGGCGGGGAGAGACCCAGTACTTC
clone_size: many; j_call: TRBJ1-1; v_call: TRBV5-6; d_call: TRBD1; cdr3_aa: CASSLQGRGFDTEAFF; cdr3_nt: TGTGCCAGCAGTCTCCAGGGCAGGGGGTTCGACACTGAAGCTTTCTTT
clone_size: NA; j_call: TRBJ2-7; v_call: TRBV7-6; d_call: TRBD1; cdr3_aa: CASSLDRVGAPGEQYF; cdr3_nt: TGTGCCAGCAGCCTAGACAGGGTGGGGGCTCCGGGAGAGCAGTACTTC